The rows below give T cell receptor beta chains drawn from one sample of a study of blood T cell repertoires in COVID-19. Only in-frame clones appear in the TCRdb table, and some are missing; sequencing was by immunoSEQ multiplex PCR. Found here are about 53,000 clones, roughly four fifths of them singletons; the top ten hold 11% to 15%. The material sequenced was peripheral blood. These receptors all stem from a human donor in a cohort sampled during active COVID-19. CDR3s include the opening cysteine and the closing phenylalanine or tryptophan. The D gene is left open where the match is weak. Expanded clones are given a class, and other clones once, few, many or no size at all.

j_call d_call clone_size v_call cdr3_nt cdr3_aa
TRBJ2-3 TRBD1 . TRBV7-3 TGTGCCAGCAGCTCACAGGGGGGAACAGATACGCAGTATTTT CASSSQGGTDTQYF
TRBJ2-2 . . TRBV6-5 TGTGCCAGCAGTTACTTAGGGGTCGGGGAGCTGTTTTTT CASSYLGVGELFF
TRBJ2-7 . . TRBV11-2 TGTGCCAGCAGCTCACTACTCCCGGAGGAGCAGTACTTC CASSSLLPEEQYF
TRBJ1-2 TRBD1 . TRBV18 TGTGCCAGCTCACCAAACAGGGGCGGAGGAGGCTACACCTTC CASSPNRGGGGYTF
TRBJ2-5 TRBD2 . TRBV11-2 TGTGCCAGCAGCTTAGTGCCTAGCGGGGAACAAGAGACCCAGTACTTC CASSLVPSGEQETQYF
TRBJ1-4 TRBD1 . TRBV12-3/TRBV12-4 TGTGCCAGCAGCCCGGACAGGGTCGAAAAACTGTTTTTT CASSPDRVEKLFF
TRBJ2-3 TRBD1 . TRBV24-1 TGTGCCACCTCTAAGGGGACAGGAGGGAGAGATACGCAGTATTTT CATSKGTGGRDTQYF
TRBJ1-2 TRBD1 . TRBV19 TGTGCCAGTAGTATATTTGACAGGGCGGGCTATGGCTACACCTTC CASSIFDRAGYGYTF
TRBJ2-1 TRBD2 . TRBV28 TGTGCCAGCGCCCTAGCGGGAGTTTCACGAAATGAGCAGTTCTTC CASALAGVSRNEQFF
TRBJ2-7 TRBD2 . TRBV3-1/TRBV3-2 TGTGCCAGCAGCCAAGATCCGGGGGGGTTTGGGTCCTACGAGCAGTACTTC CASSQDPGGFGSYEQYF
TRBJ2-5 . . TRBV9 TGTGCCAGCAGCGTAGAGGCGGCCACGGGGGCCCAGTACTTC CASSVEAATGAQYF
TRBJ2-3 . . TRBV7-9 TGTGCCAGCAGCTTAAAAGCTGGCGGTACGCAGTATTTT CASSLKAGGTQYF
TRBJ1-2 . once TRBV6-5 TGTGCCAGCAGCCAGGACATTTATGGCTACACCTTC CASSQDIYGYTF
TRBJ2-7 . . TRBV2 TGTGCCAGCAGTGAAAGGGGCAACTCCTACGAGCAGTACTTC CASSERGNSYEQYF
TRBJ1-4 . few TRBV28 TGTGCCAGCAGTTTGGGGGGTCCCAATGAAAAACTGTTTTTT CASSLGGPNEKLFF
TRBJ2-5 TRBD1 . TRBV7-8 TGTGCCACCCCGACAGGGACAGGGGAAGAGACCCAGTACTTC CATPTGTGEETQYF
TRBJ1-1 . . TRBV9 TGTGCCAGCAGCGCCCTCTCGGGCACTGAAGCTTTCTTT CASSALSGTEAFF
TRBJ2-3 . . TRBV9 TGTGCCAGCAGCGTGATCAGCGGCTTCACAGATACGCAGTATTTT CASSVISGFTDTQYF
TRBJ2-7 . . TRBV2 TGTGCCAGCAGTGTTCGTGAGCAGTACTTC CASSVREQYF
TRBJ2-1 TRBD2 few TRBV9 TGTGCCAGCAGCACTAAACGACTAGCGGGAGACAATGAGCAGTTCTTC CASSTKRLAGDNEQFF
TRBJ2-4 . . TRBV14 TGTGCCAGCAGCGCGGGTACTGGGTTGGCCGATCTAAAAAACATTCAGTACTTC CASSAGTGLADLKNIQYF
TRBJ2-7 TRBD2 . TRBV7-8 TGTGCCAGCAGCTTAGAACCCCCACCGCCCAGCGGGGGAAACGAGCAGTACTTC CASSLEPPPPSGGNEQYF
TRBJ2-4 TRBD1 . TRBV19 TGTGCCAGTAGCGCCTCCGGGACAGGCGCTAAACTAGCCAAAAACATTCAGTACTTC CASSASGTGAKLAKNIQYF
TRBJ1-2 . once TRBV28 TGTGCCAGCAGTTTAGATCGACCGGGAAGAATCTATGGCTACACCTTC CASSLDRPGRIYGYTF
TRBJ1-1 . few TRBV12-3/TRBV12-4 TGTGCCAGCAGTTTCGCCAGGTCAGAAGCTTTCTTT CASSFARSEAFF
TRBJ2-7 TRBD2 . TRBV11-2 TGTGCCAGCAGCTTACCACTAGCGGGCCTTCAGCAGTACTTC CASSLPLAGLQQYF
TRBJ2-3 TRBD2 once TRBV4-3 TGCGCCAGCAGCCAGGACACTAGCGGGGGCACAGATACGCAGTATTTT CASSQDTSGGTDTQYF
TRBJ2-7 TRBD2 . TRBV15 TGTGCCACCAGCATCGGGGGGGGATACGAGCAGTACTTC CATSIGGGYEQYF
TRBJ2-3 TRBD2 . TRBV18 TGTGCCAGCTCACAAGGGACTAGCGCGACAGATACGCAGTATTTT CASSQGTSATDTQYF
TRBJ2-2 TRBD2 . TRBV7-6 TGTGCCAGCCAGGGAGCGGGGCCGAACACCGGGGAGCTGTTTTTT CASQGAGPNTGELFF
TRBJ2-2 TRBD2 . TRBV7-9 TGTGCCAGCAGCTTTAGAGCGGGAGAGGCCGGGGAGCTGTTTTTT CASSFRAGEAGELFF
TRBJ2-3 . . TRBV5-5 TGTGCCAGCCGAACAGGGGGGGTAGATACGCAGTATTTT CASRTGGVDTQYF
TRBJ2-5 . . TRBV6-2/TRBV6-3 TGTGCCAGCAGTTACGGGGGCGGGGGCCACCAAGAGACCCAGTACTTC CASSYGGGGHQETQYF
TRBJ2-7 . . TRBV6-5 TGTGCCAGCAGTTACTCCGCCGGCTCCTACGAGCAGTACTTC CASSYSAGSYEQYF
TRBJ1-1 TRBD1 . TRBV2 TGTGCCAGCACCCTAGGGGGACAGGGGAACACTGAAGCTTTCTTT CASTLGGQGNTEAFF
TRBJ1-2 . . TRBV25-1 TGTGCCAGCAGTGAGGGGGGTAACTATGGCTACACCTTC CASSEGGNYGYTF
TRBJ2-1 TRBD2 once TRBV5-1 TGCGCCAGCAGCTTGAGACCGGGGGGTGAATATGAGCAGTTCTTC CASSLRPGGEYEQFF
TRBJ2-5 . . TRBV28 TGTGCCAGCAGTCTACAGGGCATCCAAGAGACCCAGTACTTC CASSLQGIQETQYF
TRBJ2-7 . . TRBV21-1 TGTGCCAGCCCTGCCGGTCCGGGCTACGAGCAGTACTTC CASPAGPGYEQYF
TRBJ2-7 . . TRBV18 TGTGCCAGCTCAATGGACAGCCTCTACGAGCAGTACTTC CASSMDSLYEQYF
TRBJ2-5 TRBD2 . TRBV2 TGTGCCAGCAGCCCTACTAGCGGGCGACGACAAGAGACCCAGTACTTC CASSPTSGRRQETQYF
TRBJ2-7 . . TRBV7-3 TGTGCCAGCAGCTCGTTTACCTACGAGCAGTACTTC CASSSFTYEQYF
TRBJ2-7 . . TRBV27 TGTGCCAGCAGTTTGGAATTTGGGCTTGCCTACGAGCAGTACTTC CASSLEFGLAYEQYF
TRBJ2-2 TRBD1 . TRBV6-2/TRBV6-3 TGTGCCAGCAGTTACTCACAGGGGGCCGGGGAGCTGTTTTTT CASSYSQGAGELFF
TRBJ2-7 . . TRBV2 TGTGCCAACAACAAGGCGGGCGACTACGAGCAGTACTTC CANNKAGDYEQYF
TRBJ1-6 TRBD1 . TRBV9 TGTGCCAGCAGCGTGGGACAGACCTATAATTCACCCCTCCACTTT CASSVGQTYNSPLHF
TRBJ2-1 . . TRBV30 TGTGCCTGGAGTGTACGAGCCTTCGCCAATGAGCAGTTCTTC CAWSVRAFANEQFF
TRBJ1-3 . . TRBV3-1/TRBV3-2 TGTGCCAGCAGCCAAGGCGGGATCTCTGGAAACACCATATATTTT CASSQGGISGNTIYF
TRBJ2-1 . . TRBV5-1 TGCGCCAGCAGCTTGGTCAACCGGAGGGACAATGAGCAGTTCTTC CASSLVNRRDNEQFF
TRBJ2-2 . . TRBV4-1 TGCGCCAGCAGCCCCGGCATTGGAGGTGGTTCCGGGGAGCTGTTTTTT CASSPGIGGGSGELFF
TRBJ1-1 . . TRBV7-6 TGTGCCAGCAGCTCTGCGAGGGGGACTGAAGCTTTCTTT CASSSARGTEAFF
TRBJ2-1 . few TRBV20-1 TGCAGTGCTAGGACTAGTCATGAGCAGTTCTTC CSARTSHEQFF